This T cell receptor (beta chain) was profiled in a study of neoadjuvant anti-PD-1 for oral cavity cancer. Only in-frame clones appear in the TCRdb table, and some are missing; sequencing was by immunoSEQ multiplex PCR. The data hold approximately 12,000 clones, with over 55% observed a single time. Time point noted: after neoadjuvant nivolumab, at surgical resection. The sequencing here drew on PBMCs, taken after nivolumab (anti-PD-1) treatment. The TCR was taken from a person aged 40 to 85 with oral cavity squamous cell carcinoma.

The CDR3: CASSSQGPYNEQFF. The CDR3, as DNA: TGCGCCAGCAGTTCACAGGGGCCCTACAATGAGCAGTTCTTC. The genes are TRBV10-2 and TRBJ2-1, with 7 bases aligning to TRBD1. The trim removed 5 bases at V and 2 bases at J, leaving 3 bases unmatched. The CDR3 length is 14 residues. The V gene's germline CDR1 is WSHSY and CDR2 SAAADI.